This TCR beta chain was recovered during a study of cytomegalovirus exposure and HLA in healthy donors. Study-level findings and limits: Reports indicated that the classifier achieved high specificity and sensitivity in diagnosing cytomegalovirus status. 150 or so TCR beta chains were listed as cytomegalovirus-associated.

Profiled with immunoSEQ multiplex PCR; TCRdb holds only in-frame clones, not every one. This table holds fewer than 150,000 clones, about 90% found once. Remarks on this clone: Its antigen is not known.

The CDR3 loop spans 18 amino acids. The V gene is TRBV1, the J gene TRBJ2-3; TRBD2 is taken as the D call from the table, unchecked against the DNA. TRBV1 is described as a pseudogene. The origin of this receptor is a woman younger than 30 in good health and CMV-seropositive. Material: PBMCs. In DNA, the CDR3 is TGCACCAGCAGCTCCCTTAGCGGGGGGACTAGGGGAACAGATACGCAGTATTTT. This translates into CTSSSLSGGTRGTDTQYF.